One and the same sample provided the 20 T cell receptor beta chains below, sequenced in a study of glioma-infiltrating T cells after dendritic cell vaccination. TCRdb keeps only in-frame clones here, not all; method: immunoSEQ multiplex PCR. The table records fewer than 50,000 clones, approximately 85% of them present only once. This sample comprised blood, obtained before dendritic cell vaccination. These receptors all stem from a human donor with glioblastoma.

V usage is TRBV6-6 and J usage is TRBJ1-2; 7 nucleotides agree with TRBD1. Germline lookup yields CDR1 MNHNY and CDR2 SVGAGI (reference sequence). This CDR3 comprises 14 residues. Germline trimming cut 7 bases from V and 0 bases from J; bases unmatched to any gene: 5. CDR3 protein: CASITGEANYGYTF. CDR3 sequence (DNA): TGTGCCAGCATAACAGGGGAGGCTAACTATGGCTACACCTTC.

V is TRBV11-2 and J is TRBJ1-4; D gene unclear. The germline V gene encodes CDR1 SGHAT and CDR2 FQNNGV. This CDR3 spans 16 amino acids. V was cut by 3 bases and J by 0 bases, with 11 bases left in between. CDR3 bases: TGTGCCAGCAGCTTGGAGATTTCTCCAACTAATGAAAAACTGTTTTTT. Its translation is CASSLEISPTNEKLFF.

The gene calls are TRBV7-3 and TRBJ2-7, with D possibly being TRBD2 (7 bases). This CDR3 has 12 amino acids. Trimming removed 8 bases from V and 5 bases from J, with 13 bases in between. Germline loops: CDR1 SGHTA, CDR2 FQGTGA. CDR3 nucleotide sequence: TGTGCCAGCTCGAAGGGGGGGAACGAGCAGTACTTC. It is translated as CASSKGGNEQYF.

The J gene is TRBJ1-2, the V gene TRBV6-6, with D possibly being TRBD1 (5 bases). Trimming stripped 5 bases from V and 6 bases from J, with 19 bases between. This CDR3 contains 15 residues. CDR1 is MNHNY and CDR2 is SVGAGI in the germline V gene (reference sequence). The DNA of the CDR3 is TGTGCCAGCAGTGACTTTCAGAGGACAAAAAATGGCTACACCTTC. The encoded protein is CASSDFQRTKNGYTF.

The gene calls are TRBV5-4 and TRBJ2-7, with 8 positions matching TRBD2. The CDR3 has 16 amino acids. The germline gives CDR1 SGHNT, CDR2 YYREEE (reference sequence). With 0 bases clipped from V and 2 bases from J, the junction kept 7 bases outside the gene matches. DNA of the CDR3: TGTGCCAGCAGCTTGGACCTTGTAGCGGGAACCTACGAGCAGTACTTC. This gives the protein CASSLDLVAGTYEQYF.

J is TRBJ2-3 and V is TRBV9; TRBD1 matches 8 bases. The CDR3 is 15 amino acids. Germline CDR1 and CDR2: SGDLS and YYNGEE. With V trimmed by 4 bases and J by 4 bases, 8 bases remained unmatched. The CDR3 loop reads CASSPRPTGADTQYF. The DNA for the CDR3 is TGTGCCAGCAGCCCCCGCCCGACAGGGGCAGATACGCAGTATTTT.

The genes are TRBV29-1 and TRBJ1-1; D gene ambiguous. This CDR3 has 12 residues. V shed 5 bases and J shed 4 bases, with 11 bases lying between them. Germline V lookup: CDR1 SQVTM, CDR2 ANQGSEA. The CDR3 DNA sequence: TGCAGCGTTACCGACACCCTCACTGAAGCTTTCTTT. Residues: CSVTDTLTEAFF. Filled out from reference TRBV29-1 and TRBJ1-1, the complete variable domain reads SAVISQKPSRDICQRGTSLTIQCQVDSQVTMMFWYRQQPGQSLTLIATANQGSEATYESGFVIDKFPISRPNLTFSTLTVSNMSPEDSSIYLCSVTDTLTEAFFGQGTRLTVV.

This rearrangement joins TRBV4-1 to TRBJ1-4; possibly TRBD1 for D (6 bases). Per germline, CDR1 MGHRA and CDR2 YSYEKL. The V gene lost 1 base and the J gene lost 8 bases, with 8 bases spanning the gap. The CDR3 covers 13 residues. The CDR3 sequence: CASSQVGQEKLFF. CDR3 sequence (DNA): TGCGCCAGCAGCCAAGTGGGACAAGAAAAACTGTTTTTT.

The J gene is TRBJ1-2, the V gene TRBV29-1; 9 nucleotides line up with TRBD1. The CDR3 is 12 amino acids. Germline CDR1 is SQVTM and CDR2 is ANQGSEA. Trimming removed 7 bases from V and 6 bases from J; junction bases left unmatched: 6. The CDR3 nucleotides are TGCAGCGGGGGACAGGGTCGGGATGGCTACACCTTC. The encoded protein is CSGGQGRDGYTF.

The rearrangement links TRBV5-4 to TRBJ2-3, with 8 nucleotides matching TRBD2. Per the germline V gene, CDR1 is SGHNT and CDR2 is YYREEE (reference sequence). With V trimmed by 4 bases and J by 6 bases, 7 bases remained unmatched. The CDR3 totals 14 residues. The CDR3 region is CASSLGGAMDTQYF. DNA of the CDR3: TGTGCCAGCAGCCTCGGGGGGGCCATGGATACGCAGTATTTT.

The chain employs TRBV14 and TRBJ2-3; TRBD2 agrees at 12 bases. The junction had 15 bases not matched to a gene; V was cut back by 3 bases and J by 5 bases. This CDR3 is 19 amino acids long. Looked up from germline, CDR1 is SGHDN and CDR2 is FVKESK. This chain's CDR3 is CASSHNSPRASGRGDTQYF. As DNA, the CDR3 is TGTGCCAGCAGCCACAACTCCCCGCGGGCTAGCGGGAGGGGAGATACGCAGTATTTT.

The V call is TRBV4-2, the J call TRBJ2-5, with 11 bases fitting TRBD2. CDR1 is LGHNA, CDR2 YNFKEQ, per germline. With V trimmed by 0 bases and J by 5 bases, 8 bases remained unmatched. This CDR3 region has 17 residues. Here the CDR3 DNA reads TGTGCCAGCAGCCAAGAAGGGCCCATAGCGGGAGGGGAGACCCAGTACTTC. Translating it yields CASSQEGPIAGGETQYF.

This chain uses TRBV29-1 with TRBJ2-7, with 8 nucleotides matching TRBD2. V was pared by 7 bases and J by 4 bases, with 18 bases of the junction left unmatched. CDR3 length: 16 amino acids. Germline CDR1 is SQVTM and CDR2 is ANQGSEA. The CDR3 is CSAVRMSGSLIYEQYF. The CDR3 DNA reads as TGCAGCGCCGTCCGAATGAGCGGGAGTTTAATTTACGAGCAGTACTTC.

This chain links TRBV5-1 with TRBJ1-2; 8 bases line up with TRBD1. V lost 0 bases and J lost 2; bases outside the gene matches: 0. Germline CDR1 SGHRS, CDR2 YFSETQ. This CDR3 has 14 residues. In DNA, the CDR3 is TGCGCCAGCAGCTTGGACAGGGGGAACTATGGCTACACCTTC. It specifies CASSLDRGNYGYTF.

CDR3: CASREDRANYGYTF. For the CDR3, the DNA is TGTGCCAGCAGGGAGGACAGGGCTAACTATGGCTACACCTTC. The chain carries TRBV2 and TRBJ1-2; 8 bases match TRBD1. The V gene end was trimmed by 6 bases and the J gene end by 0 bases; junction bases not matched to a gene: 3. The germline gives CDR1 SNHLY, CDR2 FYNNEI. CDR3 size: 14 residues.

The CDR3 DNA is TGCGCCAGCAGTCAGAAGTCTAGCCGGGAGACCCAGTACTTC. Translation gives CASSQKSSRETQYF. V is TRBV5-1 and J is TRBJ2-5; maybe TRBD2 (5 bases). Trimming pared 5 bases from V and 5 bases from J, leaving 16 bases between. The CDR3 loop spans 14 amino acids. Germline V gene data show CDR1 as SGHRS and CDR2 as YFSETQ.

This sequence joins TRBV5-6 and TRBJ2-1; 8 nucleotides match TRBD2. The CDR3 is 14 amino acids. Germline trimming cut 1 base from V and 13 bases from J; bases unmatched to any gene: 10. Germline V lookup: CDR1 SGHDT, CDR2 YYEEEE. The CDR3, as DNA: TGTGCCAGCAGCTTGCCCAGCCAGCGGGGGTTTCAGTTCTTC. This codes for CASSLPSQRGFQFF.

The chain has TRBV7-6 and TRBJ1-1; TRBD1 might be the D (6 bases). Germline values: CDR1 SGHVS, CDR2 FNYEAQ. Trimming left V 4 bases short and J 3 bases short, with 9 bases between. The CDR3 covers 13 residues. In DNA form, the CDR3 reads TGTGCCAGCAGCTCCACAGGGTACACTGAAGCTTTCTTT. Protein: CASSSTGYTEAFF.

This sequence joins TRBV11-3 and TRBJ1-1; 7 positions agree with TRBD1. J was trimmed by 4 bases and V by 4 bases; bases with no gene match: 6. CDR3 length: 14 amino acids. The germline V gene encodes CDR1 SGHNT and CDR2 YENEEA. CDR3 nucleotides: TGTGCCAGCAGCTCCTCCCAGGGGGGCACTGAAGCTTTCTTT. As protein: CASSSSQGGTEAFF. Supplemented by reference TRBV11-3 and TRBJ1-1, the full variable domain reads EAGVVQSPRYKIIEKKQPVAFWCNPISGHNTLYWYLQNLGQGPELLIRYENEEAVDDSQLPKDRFSAERLKGVDSTLKIQPAELGDSAVYLCASSSSQGGTEAFFGQGTRLTVV.

The chain carries TRBV30 and TRBJ2-2; D is ambiguous. The CDR3 has 13 residues. Trimming removed 2 bases from V and 5 bases from J, with 9 bases in between. Germline CDR1 reads GTSNPN; CDR2 reads SVGIG (reference sequence). The CDR3 coding sequence is TGTGCCTGGAGTCCCCCCCGGACCGGGGAGCTGTTTTTT. It codes for CAWSPPRTGELFF.